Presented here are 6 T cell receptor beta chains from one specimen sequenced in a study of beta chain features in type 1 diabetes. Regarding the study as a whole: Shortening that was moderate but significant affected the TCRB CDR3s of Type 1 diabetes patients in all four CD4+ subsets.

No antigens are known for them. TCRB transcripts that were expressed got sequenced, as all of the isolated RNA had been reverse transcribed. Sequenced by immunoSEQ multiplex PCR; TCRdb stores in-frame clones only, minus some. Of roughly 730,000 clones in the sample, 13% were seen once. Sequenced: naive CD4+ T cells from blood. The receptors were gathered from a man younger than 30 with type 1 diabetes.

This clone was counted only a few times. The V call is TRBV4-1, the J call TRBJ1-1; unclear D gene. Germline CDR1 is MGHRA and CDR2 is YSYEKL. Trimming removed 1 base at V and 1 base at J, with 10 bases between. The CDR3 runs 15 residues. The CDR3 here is CASSQADGPNTEAFF. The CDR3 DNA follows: TGCGCCAGCAGCCAAGCCGACGGCCCGAACACTGAAGCTTTCTTT.

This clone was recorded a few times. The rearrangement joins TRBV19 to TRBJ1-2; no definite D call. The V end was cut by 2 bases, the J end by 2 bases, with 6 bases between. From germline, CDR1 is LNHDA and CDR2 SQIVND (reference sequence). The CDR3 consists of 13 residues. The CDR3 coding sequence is TGTGCCAGTAGTATACCCCAGAACTATGGCTACACCTTC. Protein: CASSIPQNYGYTF.

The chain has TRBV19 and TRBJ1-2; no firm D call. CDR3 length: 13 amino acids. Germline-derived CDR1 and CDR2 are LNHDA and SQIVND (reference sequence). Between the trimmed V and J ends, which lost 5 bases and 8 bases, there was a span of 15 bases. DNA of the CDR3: TGTGCCAGTAGTTTGACACCCCTCACGGGCTACACCTTC. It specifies CASSLTPLTGYTF.

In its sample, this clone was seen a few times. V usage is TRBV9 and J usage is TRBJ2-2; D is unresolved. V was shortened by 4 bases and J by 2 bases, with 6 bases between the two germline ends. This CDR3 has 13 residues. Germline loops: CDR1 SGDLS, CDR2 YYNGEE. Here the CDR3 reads CASSLRNTGELFF. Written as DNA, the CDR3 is TGTGCCAGCAGCCTACGAAACACCGGGGAGCTGTTTTTT.

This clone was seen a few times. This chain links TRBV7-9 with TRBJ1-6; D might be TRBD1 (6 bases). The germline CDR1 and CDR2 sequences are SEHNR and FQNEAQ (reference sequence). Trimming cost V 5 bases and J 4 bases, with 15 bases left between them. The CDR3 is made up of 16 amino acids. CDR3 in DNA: TGTGCCAGCAGCCCCCAGGGGACACCTTATAATTCACCCCTCCACTTT. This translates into CASSPQGTPYNSPLHF.

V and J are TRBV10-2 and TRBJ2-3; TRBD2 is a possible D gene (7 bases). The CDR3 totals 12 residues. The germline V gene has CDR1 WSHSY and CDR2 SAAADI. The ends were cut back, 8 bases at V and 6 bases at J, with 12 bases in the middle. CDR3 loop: CASGGAGDTQYF. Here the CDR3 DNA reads TGCGCCAGCGGGGGGGCCGGGGATACGCAGTATTTT.